This TCR beta chain was found in a study of T-cell memory formation after mild COVID-19. Study-wide findings and caveats: The study found contracting CD4+ clones mainly in CM and EM and contracting CD8+ clones in EMRA.

Using its own MiXCR run on the 5' RACE reads, TCRdb lists one record per CDR3 protein. The sample holds 250,000 to 350,000 distinct CDR3 sequences, 15% to 20% seen once. This clonotype has more than one count but fewer than ten. Its antigen is not known. This sequence was found in a man in his late teens or twenties who had mild COVID-19 (a few samples of this study predate the infection). Cell type and time point are not known. Material: PBMCs or a T cell subset sorted from them (not recorded which).

In nucleotides, the CDR3 is TGTGCCAGCAGAAGGGCAAGTGAGCAGTTCTTC. This encodes CASRRASEQFF. This chain joins TRBV6-5 and TRBJ2-1; D unresolved. V lost 6 bases, J lost 9 bases, and 9 bases lay in between. There are 11 residues in the CDR3. Germline V gene data show CDR1 as MNHEY and CDR2 as SVGAGI.